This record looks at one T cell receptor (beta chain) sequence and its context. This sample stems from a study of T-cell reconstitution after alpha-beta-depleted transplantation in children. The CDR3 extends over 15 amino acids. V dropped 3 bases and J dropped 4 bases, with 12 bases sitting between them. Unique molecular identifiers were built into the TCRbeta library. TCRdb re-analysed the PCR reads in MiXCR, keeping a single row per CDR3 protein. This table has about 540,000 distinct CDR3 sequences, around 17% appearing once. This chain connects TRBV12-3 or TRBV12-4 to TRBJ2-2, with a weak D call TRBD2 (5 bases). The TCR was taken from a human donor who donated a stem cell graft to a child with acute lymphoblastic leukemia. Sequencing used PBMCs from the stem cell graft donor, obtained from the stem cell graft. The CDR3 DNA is TGTGCCAGCAGTTTCGGTCTAGCCGCCACCGGGGAGCTGTTTTTT. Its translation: CASSFGLAATGELFF.